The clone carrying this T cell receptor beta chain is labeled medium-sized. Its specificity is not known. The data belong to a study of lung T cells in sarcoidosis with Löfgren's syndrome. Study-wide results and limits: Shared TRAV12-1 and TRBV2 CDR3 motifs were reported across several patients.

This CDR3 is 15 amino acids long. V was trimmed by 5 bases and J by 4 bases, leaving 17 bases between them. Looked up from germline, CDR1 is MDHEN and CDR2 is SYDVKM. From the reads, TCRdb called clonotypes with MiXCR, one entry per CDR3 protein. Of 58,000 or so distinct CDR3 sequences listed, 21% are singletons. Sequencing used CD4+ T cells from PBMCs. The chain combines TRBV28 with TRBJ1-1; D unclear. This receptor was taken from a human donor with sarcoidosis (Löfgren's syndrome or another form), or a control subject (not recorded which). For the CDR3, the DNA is TGTGCCAGCAGTCCGCCGACCGGGCAGGTCACTGAAGCTTTCTTT. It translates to CASSPPTGQVTEAFF.